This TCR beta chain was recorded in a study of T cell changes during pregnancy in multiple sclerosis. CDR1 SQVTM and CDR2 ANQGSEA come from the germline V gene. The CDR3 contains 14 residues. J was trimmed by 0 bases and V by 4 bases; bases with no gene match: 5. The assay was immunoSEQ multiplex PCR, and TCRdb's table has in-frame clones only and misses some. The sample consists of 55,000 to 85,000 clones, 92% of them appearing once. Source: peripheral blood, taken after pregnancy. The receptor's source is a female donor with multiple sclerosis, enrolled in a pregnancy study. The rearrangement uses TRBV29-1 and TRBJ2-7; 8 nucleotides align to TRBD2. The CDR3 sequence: CSVVDSGTSYEQYF. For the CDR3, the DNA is TGCAGCGTTGTGGATAGCGGGACCTCCTACGAGCAGTACTTC.